A single sample gave rise to the 18 T cell receptor beta chains below, sequenced in a study of Ad26.COV2.S vaccination and SARS-CoV-2 variants. Treatment denoted: over 15 received Ad26.COV2.S at low or high dose, single or two shots; several received placebo; per-sample allocation not given. After the first vaccine or placebo injection, samples were drawn on day 63. The protocol was immunoSEQ multiplex PCR, while the TCRdb copy is restricted to in-frame clones and leaves out a portion. Of around 300,000 clones in the sample, approximately 86% were seen once. The sequencing used peripheral blood, collected in a trial of Ad26.COV2.S vaccine versus placebo. Source of these receptors: a person between 18 and 65 years old who received the Ad26.COV2.S COVID-19 vaccine or a placebo.

V and J are TRBV28 and TRBJ2-7, with D uncertain. Trimming removed 2 bases at V and 4 bases at J, with 18 bases between. This CDR3 is built from 16 residues. Germline V gene lookup returns CDR1 MDHEN and CDR2 SYDVKM. As DNA, the CDR3 is TGTGCCAGCAGTTTAAGCTCCGGTCCAGCTATTTACGAGCAGTACTTC. It is translated as CASSLSSGPAIYEQYF.

The CDR3 nucleotides are TGTGCCAGCAGCCCCTCCCGCTACAGGACTATATACAATGAGCAGTTCTTC. Amino acids: CASSPSRYRTIYNEQFF. J is TRBJ2-1 and V is TRBV7-7, with a tentative D call TRBD2 (6 bases). The CDR3 runs 17 residues. V lost 5 bases to trimming and J lost 4 bases, with 21 bases between them. CDR1 is SSHAT, CDR2 FNYEAQ, per germline (reference sequence).

The chain joins TRBV9 to TRBJ2-2, with D perhaps matching TRBD1 (6 bases). CDR3 size: 15 residues. V dropped 0 bases and J dropped 0 bases, with 6 bases sitting between them. The germline CDR1 and CDR2 sequences are SGDLS and YYNGEE. CDR3 nucleotides: TGTGCCAGCAGCGTAGGGACAGCGAACACCGGGGAGCTGTTTTTT. Amino acid sequence: CASSVGTANTGELFF.

This rearrangement joins TRBV10-3 to TRBJ2-1, with TRBD1 matching 11 bases. J lost 9 bases, V lost 0 bases, and 19 bases had no gene match. CDR3 length equals 20 residues. Germline values: CDR1 ENHRY, CDR2 SYGVKD. CDR3 amino acids: CAISESRTGGSDLPYGEQFF. The CDR3 bases are TGTGCCATCAGTGAGTCGAGGACAGGGGGCTCAGACCTCCCTTACGGTGAGCAGTTCTTC.

This clone came up a few times. V usage is TRBV6-1 and J usage is TRBJ1-5; no reliable D call. Germline V gives CDR1 MNHNS, CDR2 SASEGT. V gave up 1 base and J gave up 11 bases, with 6 bases separating them. This CDR3 contains 11 residues. CDR3 protein: CASSEVLTQHF. Here the CDR3 DNA reads TGTGCCAGCAGTGAAGTGCTAACCCAGCATTTT.

V is TRBV5-8 and J is TRBJ1-2; 7 bases are shared with TRBD1. Germline loops: CDR1 SGHTS, CDR2 YDEGEE. The CDR3 contains 15 residues. Losses at the gene ends were 4 bases for V and 3 bases for J; bases not matched to a gene: 9. CDR3 in amino acids: CASSAPHRGHYGYTF. CDR3 DNA sequence: TGTGCCAGCAGCGCTCCACACAGGGGACACTATGGCTACACCTTC.

The chain employs TRBV6-2 or TRBV6-3 and TRBJ1-5, with D perhaps matching TRBD1 (6 bases). The CDR3 sequence is 14 residues long. Trimming took 4 bases from V and 0 from J, leaving 7 bases between them. CDR1 and CDR2 from the germline V gene are MNHEY and SVGEGT. In DNA form, the CDR3 reads TGTGCCAGCAGTTCCAGGGGTAGCAATCAGCCCCAGCATTTT. Translated, it gives CASSSRGSNQPQHF.

V is TRBV25-1 and J is TRBJ1-2; TRBD1 matches at 7 bases. Germline V gene data show CDR1 as MGHDK and CDR2 as SYGVNS. CDR3 length: 14 residues. The V segment lost 3 bases and the J segment 3 bases; nucleotides outside the gene matches: 4. The CDR3 DNA reads as TGTGCCAGCAGTGAGACAGGGTGGTACTATGGCTACACCTTC. Protein: CASSETGWYYGYTF.

The V call is TRBV6-1, the J call TRBJ2-7; 9 nucleotides agree with TRBD2. After removal of 2 bases from V and 1 base from J, the junction contained 6 bases not matched to a gene. This CDR3 is 16 amino acids long. From germline, CDR1 is MNHNS and CDR2 SASEGT. As DNA, the CDR3 is TGTGCCAGCAGTGAAAGTGCGACTAGCGGTTCCTACGAGCAGTACTTC. It translates to CASSESATSGSYEQYF.

This clone was recorded at least ten times. The same CDR3 can be traced to other DNA sequences in this sample. This sequence joins TRBV4-3 and TRBJ1-3; D is ambiguous. The CDR3 runs 16 residues. In germline, CDR1 is LGHNA, CDR2 YSLEER. V was pared by 0 bases and J by 0 bases, with 9 bases between. DNA of the CDR3: TGCGCCAGCAGCCAAGATCGGTCCGGCTCTGGAAACACCATATATTTT. This gives the protein CASSQDRSGSGNTIYF.

The V and J genes are TRBV24-1 and TRBJ1-1, with D possibly matching TRBD1 (5 bases). From germline, CDR1 is KGHDR and CDR2 SFDVKD. The CDR3 length is 15 residues. V was clipped by 6 bases and J by 2 bases, with 15 bases between them. The CDR3 spells CATSKGTLINTEAFF. CDR3 bases: TGTGCCACCAGTAAGGGGACCCTGATAAACACTGAAGCTTTCTTT.

The CDR3 DNA sequence: TGTGCCAGCCCCGCCCGCGCAGCGTTGCCTGAAAAACTGTTTTTT. Protein sequence: CASPARAALPEKLFF. V gene TRBV6-4 combines with J gene TRBJ1-4; unclear D gene. The germline V and J ends were trimmed by 8 bases and 7 bases, with 20 bases remaining between them. The length of the CDR3 is 15 residues. The germline V gene encodes CDR1 MRHNA and CDR2 SNTAGT.

The chain has TRBV5-1 and TRBJ2-6, with D possibly being TRBD1 or TRBD2 (5 bases each). CDR1 and CDR2 (germline): SGHRS, YFSETQ. This CDR3 has 16 residues. Trimming cost V 4 bases and J 0 bases, with 11 bases left between them. CDR3 sequence reads: CASSPGRTSGANVLTF. The CDR3 bases are TGCGCCAGCAGCCCGGGACGGACCTCTGGGGCCAACGTCCTGACTTTC.

V gene TRBV28 combines with J gene TRBJ2-4, with TRBD1 matching over 9 bases. After removal of 5 bases from V and 9 bases from J, the junction contained 8 bases not matched to a gene. Germline V gene sequence: CDR1 MDHEN, CDR2 SYDVKM. This CDR3 has 14 amino acids. The CDR3 DNA is TGTGCCAGCAGTCATGACAGGGGGGTAGGCATTCAGTACTTC. It is translated as CASSHDRGVGIQYF. Using reference TRBV28 and TRBJ2-4 for the parts outside the CDR3, the full variable domain is DVKVTQSSRYLVKRTGEKVFLECVQDMDHENMFWYRQDPGLGLRLIYFSYDVKMKEKGDIPEGYSVSREKKERFSLILESASTNQTSMYLCASSHDRGVGIQYFGAGTRLSVL.

The chain employs TRBV7-9 and TRBJ2-7; possibly TRBD2 for D (6 bases). This CDR3 has 16 amino acids. Trimming cost V 4 bases and J 3 bases, with 19 bases left between them. Looked up from germline, CDR1 is SEHNR and CDR2 is FQNEAQ (reference sequence). The CDR3: CASSWGLGGEIYEQYF. CDR3 nucleotide sequence: TGTGCCAGCAGCTGGGGCCTGGGCGGGGAGATCTACGAGCAGTACTTC.

The V gene is TRBV4-3, the J gene TRBJ2-5; 9 bases line up with TRBD2. The junction had 3 bases not matched to a gene; V was cut back by 6 bases and J by 1 base. The CDR3 length is 14 residues. Germline CDR1 reads LGHNA; CDR2 reads YSLEER. The chain's CDR3 is CASSLGLAQETQYF. CDR3 nucleotides: TGCGCCAGCAGTTTGGGACTAGCCCAAGAGACCCAGTACTTC.

Regarding this clone: Compared with germline, one end of the junction differs, possibly owing to a read error. The J gene is TRBJ1-1, the V gene TRBV19; D uncertain. The CDR3 runs 13 residues. The germline V gene encodes CDR1 LNHDA and CDR2 SQIVND (reference sequence). The CDR3 DNA reads as TGTGCCAGTAGTGTAGATTCGAACACTGAAGCTTTCTTT. Amino acid sequence: CASSVDSNTEAFF.

V gene TRBV6-1 combines with J gene TRBJ2-7, with D hard to call. V shed 2 bases and J shed 3 bases, with 8 bases lying between them. Germline loops: CDR1 MNHNS, CDR2 SASEGT. CDR3 size: 13 residues. This CDR3 reads CASSEPALYEQYF. CDR3 DNA sequence: TGTGCCAGCAGTGAACCAGCCCTCTACGAGCAGTACTTC.